Each of the 32 T cell receptor beta chains below was sequenced from the same sample in a study of glioma-infiltrating T cells. TCR alpha and beta CDR3 regions were amplified from RNA using iRepertoire nested multiplex PCR. Via MiXCR, TCRdb re-called the multiplex PCR reads, giving one row per CDR3 protein. The data hold under 150,000 distinct CDR3 sequences, with about two fifths observed a single time. The sequenced material came from glioma tissue, nonneoplastic brain tissue, or PBMCs (not recorded which). Source of these receptors: a human donor with low-grade glioma or glioblastoma, undergoing nonglioma brain surgery, or in good health (not recorded which).

CDR3 sequence: CSIRDYYNEQFF. Written as DNA, the CDR3 is TGCAGTATCCGGGACTACTACAATGAGCAGTTCTTC. V and J are TRBV20-1 and TRBJ2-1, with 7 bases lining up with TRBD2. The CDR3 loop spans 12 amino acids. V was clipped by 8 bases and J by 3 bases; unmatched bases: 4. CDR1 is DFQATT and CDR2 is SNEGSKA in the germline V gene (reference sequence).

The CDR3 bases are TGCAGTGCTATGGGGGCTTTTTCCTACGAGCAGTACTTC. Its protein is CSAMGAFSYEQYF. J is TRBJ2-7 and V is TRBV20-1, with a possible D match to TRBD1 (6 bases). V shed 4 bases and J shed 1 base, with 11 bases lying between them. This CDR3 is built from 13 residues. Looked up from germline, CDR1 is DFQATT and CDR2 is SNEGSKA (reference sequence).

In this sample, this clonotype turned up a few times. This chain links TRBV6-2 or TRBV6-3 with TRBJ2-5; 7 bases are shared with TRBD1. With 3 bases clipped from V and 5 bases from J, the junction kept 12 bases outside the gene matches. Per germline, CDR1 MNHEY and CDR2 SVGEGT. This CDR3 comprises 16 residues. CDR3 nucleotides: TGTGCCAGCAGTTATCCCAGGGCAGGGGGAGACGAGACCCAGTACTTC. This encodes CASSYPRAGGDETQYF.

The chain has TRBV6-2 or TRBV6-3 and TRBJ2-7; no clear D gene. Germline V lookup: CDR1 MNHEY, CDR2 SVGEGT. This CDR3 region has 12 residues. V lost 5 bases and J 2 bases, leaving 7 bases between the germline ends. The CDR3 loop reads CASSGPAYEQYF. For the CDR3, the DNA is TGTGCCAGCAGTGGACCCGCCTACGAGCAGTACTTC.

In its sample, this clonotype was seen a few times. The chain joins TRBV20-1 to TRBJ2-5; TRBD1 aligns across 7 bases. This CDR3 spans 13 amino acids. Germline V gives CDR1 DFQATT, CDR2 SNEGSKA (reference sequence). The DNA for the CDR3 is TGCAGCGCTGCCTCAGGGGGCCAAGAGACCCAGTACTTC. This encodes CSAASGGQETQYF.

This clonotype showed up just a few times. The chain employs TRBV6-6 and TRBJ2-2, with D unresolved. CDR1 is MNHNY and CDR2 is SVGAGI in the germline V gene (reference sequence). The CDR3 extends over 14 amino acids. Trimming removed 0 bases from V and 4 bases from J, with 6 bases in between. This chain's CDR3 is CASSYSKGTGELFF. The CDR3, as DNA: TGTGCCAGCAGTTACTCGAAGGGCACCGGGGAGCTGTTTTTT.

This clonotype was seen a few times. This chain joins TRBV20-1 and TRBJ2-7, with 10 bases fitting TRBD2. The germline CDR1 and CDR2 sequences are DFQATT and SNEGSKA (reference sequence). The CDR3 contains 15 residues. J gave up 3 bases and V 2 bases, and 7 bases lay outside the gene matches. DNA for the CDR3: TGCAGTGCTAGAAATCCTAGCGGGGGAGGCTACGAGCAGTACTTC. As protein: CSARNPSGGGYEQYF.

The rearrangement links TRBV18 to TRBJ1-5; 7 bases agree with TRBD1. Germline-derived CDR1 and CDR2 are KGHSH and LQKENI. V was clipped by 6 bases and J by 5 bases; unmatched bases: 10. The length of the CDR3 is 15 residues. The CDR3 is CASSLGGLGYQPQHF. The CDR3 bases are TGTGCCAGCTCCCTAGGGGGCTTGGGGTATCAGCCCCAGCATTTT.

This clonotype was seen more than once but under ten times. This chain joins TRBV11-2 and TRBJ1-5; D unresolved. The ends were cut back, 5 bases at V and 5 bases at J, with 10 bases in the middle. The germline V gene has CDR1 SGHAT and CDR2 FQNNGV. This CDR3 contains 13 residues. For the CDR3, the DNA is TGTGCCAGCAGCCCAGAAGGGCATCAGCCCCAGCATTTT. This sequence encodes CASSPEGHQPQHF.

The rearrangement joins TRBV18 to TRBJ1-6; D is possibly TRBD1 (5 bases). The CDR3 has 14 amino acids. From germline, CDR1 is KGHSH and CDR2 LQKENI. The V end lost 6 bases, the J end lost 7 bases, and 13 bases lay between the germline ends. The CDR3 spells CASSQGLGNSPLHF. The CDR3 region has the DNA TGTGCCAGCTCCCAGGGTCTAGGGAATTCACCCCTCCACTTT.

This clonotype was recorded at least ten times. V usage is TRBV6-1 and J usage is TRBJ2-3, with TRBD1 identical over 8 bases. Germline CDR1 reads MNHNS; CDR2 reads SASEGT. Trimming cost V 5 bases and J 6 bases; bases outside gene matches: 7. This CDR3 region has 14 residues. The CDR3 nucleotides are TGTGCCAGCAGTCCCGGGACAGGAGGTGATACGCAGTATTTT. This encodes CASSPGTGGDTQYF.

The chain couples TRBV28 to TRBJ2-1; possibly TRBD2 for D (7 bases). This CDR3 comprises 15 residues. V was shortened by 2 bases and J by 7 bases, with 15 bases between the two germline ends. Germline CDR1 is MDHEN and CDR2 is SYDVKM. The CDR3 DNA follows: TGTGCCAGCAGTTTAGGGGGGGCGGGGGAGAATGAGCAGTTCTTC. Translation: CASSLGGAGENEQFF.

The chain employs TRBV4-2 and TRBJ2-7, with 9 bases matching TRBD1. From germline, CDR1 is LGHNA and CDR2 YNFKEQ. This CDR3 region has 15 residues. V trimming: 2 bases; J trimming: 4 bases; junction bases outside the gene matches: 6. For the CDR3, the DNA is TGTGCCAGCAGCCAACTCCCGGGACAGGGATACGAGCAGTACTTC. Translated: CASSQLPGQGYEQYF.

In this sample, this clonotype turned up a few times. The chain combines TRBV2 with TRBJ1-1, with D unresolved. Germline-derived CDR1 and CDR2 are SNHLY and FYNNEI. The CDR3 is 15 amino acids. Trimming cost V 4 bases and J 0 bases, with 12 bases left between them. The CDR3 loop reads CASSGQLEVNTEAFF. The CDR3, as DNA: TGTGCCAGCAGTGGGCAGCTAGAGGTGAACACTGAAGCTTTCTTT.

V is TRBV4-1 and J is TRBJ1-1; tentative D call: TRBD1 (5 bases). The CDR3 totals 15 residues. Looked up from germline, CDR1 is MGHRA and CDR2 is YSYEKL. V was cut by 1 base and J by 7 bases, with 16 bases left in between. CDR3 coding DNA: TGCGCCAGCAGCCAAGCACGGCAGGGCAGGAATGAAGCTTTCTTT. Translated: CASSQARQGRNEAFF.

The chain recombines TRBV7-9 with TRBJ1-1; the D gene is possibly TRBD1 (5 bases). Looked up from germline, CDR1 is SEHNR and CDR2 is FQNEAQ (reference sequence). The CDR3 totals 13 residues. V lost 3 bases and J 5 bases, leaving 10 bases between the germline ends. The CDR3 region is CASSFGASTEAFF. The CDR3 DNA sequence: TGTGCCAGCAGCTTTGGGGCGTCGACTGAAGCTTTCTTT.

The chain combines TRBV5-1 with TRBJ1-2; D is perhaps TRBD1 (5 bases). CDR3 length: 14 residues. Germline lookup yields CDR1 SGHRS and CDR2 YFSETQ. Trimming removed 4 bases from V and 5 bases from J, with 15 bases in between. DNA of the CDR3: TGCGCCAGCAGCCGCGGAGAGGGGCGGTATGGCTACACCTTC. It is translated as CASSRGEGRYGYTF.

The chain links TRBV6-1 to TRBJ2-7, with 16 bases lining up with TRBD2. The CDR3 length is 14 residues. Germline assignment: CDR1 MNHNS and CDR2 SASEGT. Losses at the gene ends were 5 bases for V and 9 bases for J; bases not matched to a gene: 4. The DNA of the CDR3 is TGTGCCAGCAGTCCCGGGACTAGCGGGAGGGTGCAGTACTTC. This translates into CASSPGTSGRVQYF.

The rearrangement uses TRBV6-1 and TRBJ2-7; 12 bases are shared with TRBD2. V trimming: 8 bases; J trimming: 2 bases; junction bases outside the gene matches: 4. CDR1 is MNHNS and CDR2 is SASEGT in the germline V gene. The CDR3 extends over 14 amino acids. The CDR3 region has the DNA TGTGCCAGCCTCGCTAGCGGGAGGGCCTACGAGCAGTACTTC. Encoded protein: CASLASGRAYEQYF.

The chain combines TRBV3-1 with TRBJ2-3; D not resolved. The CDR3 runs 13 residues. Germline assignment: CDR1 LGHDT and CDR2 YNNKEL (reference sequence). Trimming removed 0 bases at V and 6 bases at J, with 7 bases between. The CDR3 DNA follows: TGTGCCAGCAGCCAAGAATGGGCGGATACGCAGTATTTT. Protein sequence: CASSQEWADTQYF.

This clonotype appeared a few times. The chain links TRBV4-3 to TRBJ2-3; possibly TRBD2 for D (6 bases). Trimming cost V 0 bases and J 0 bases, with 13 bases left between them. CDR3 length: 17 residues. Germline loops: CDR1 LGHNA, CDR2 YSLEER. CDR3 nucleotide sequence: TGCGCCAGCAGCCAAGATTTAGCGGTTACTAGCACAGATACGCAGTATTTT. This gives the protein CASSQDLAVTSTDTQYF.

This clonotype was recorded a few times. The V gene is TRBV15, the J gene TRBJ1-2; D is uncertain. This CDR3 has 14 amino acids. V was cut by 0 bases and J by 2 bases, with 7 bases left in between. CDR1 LNHNV and CDR2 YYDKDF come from the germline V gene (reference sequence). The CDR3 is CATSRDRQNYGYTF. CDR3 coding DNA: TGTGCCACCAGCAGAGACAGGCAAAACTATGGCTACACCTTC.

This clonotype was recorded a few times. The chain couples TRBV6-2 or TRBV6-3 to TRBJ2-7; D remains ambiguous. Germline V gene lookup returns CDR1 MNHEY and CDR2 SVGEGT. V was trimmed by 7 bases and J by 7 bases, leaving 17 bases between them. CDR3 length equals 13 residues. The CDR3 DNA is TGTGCCAGCACAAGGCCCCCTGCACGTGAGCAGTACTTC. It specifies CASTRPPAREQYF.

The chain combines TRBV10-2 with TRBJ2-1; 12 bases map to TRBD2. The CDR3 loop spans 15 amino acids. CDR1 is WSHSY and CDR2 is SAAADI in the germline V gene. V lost 6 bases, J lost 6 bases, and 6 bases stayed unmatched. CDR3 sequence: CASSLAGGPRNEQFF. CDR3 bases: TGCGCCAGCAGCCTAGCGGGAGGGCCTCGCAATGAGCAGTTCTTC.

The chain combines TRBV27 with TRBJ2-6; 7 nucleotides line up with TRBD1. Germline CDR1 MNHEY, CDR2 SMNVEV (reference sequence). The trim removed 6 bases at V and 2 bases at J, leaving 4 bases unmatched. The CDR3 runs to 15 residues. As DNA, the CDR3 is TGTGCCAGCAGACCAACAGGGGCTGGGGCCAACGTCCTGACTTTC. Encoded protein: CASRPTGAGANVLTF. Full variable domain (outside the CDR3, taken from reference TRBV27 and TRBJ2-6): EAQVTQNPRYLITVTGKKLTVTCSQNMNHEYMSWYRQDPGLGLRQIYYSMNVEVTDKGDVPEGYKVSRKEKRNFPLILESPSPNQTSLYFCASRPTGAGANVLTFGAGSRLTVL.

The genes are TRBV20-1 and TRBJ2-7; 13 bases match TRBD2. V was clipped by 7 bases and J by 2 bases; unmatched bases: 14. Per germline, CDR1 DFQATT and CDR2 SNEGSKA (reference sequence). The CDR3 covers 17 residues. The CDR3 spells CSVSGQGTSGTAYEQYF. CDR3 bases: TGCAGTGTTAGTGGCCAGGGGACTAGCGGGACCGCCTACGAGCAGTACTTC.

The chain carries TRBV20-1 and TRBJ1-2; D is ambiguous. Trimming stripped 0 bases from V and 2 bases from J, with 7 bases between. The CDR3 is made up of 13 amino acids. The germline CDR1 and CDR2 sequences are DFQATT and SNEGSKA (reference sequence). CDR3 region: CSARDVGNYGYTF. DNA for the CDR3: TGCAGTGCTAGAGATGTCGGGAACTATGGCTACACCTTC.

The chain combines TRBV20-1 with TRBJ2-1; D is perhaps TRBD2 (5 bases). CDR1 and CDR2 from the germline V gene are DFQATT and SNEGSKA (reference sequence). The V gene lost 1 base and the J gene lost 3 bases, with 16 bases spanning the gap. The CDR3 spans 16 residues. CDR3 sequence (DNA): TGCAGTGCTAGAGGTCGAGCGGTGAGCGTCTACAATGAGCAGTTCTTC. Protein: CSARGRAVSVYNEQFF.

The V gene is TRBV2, the J gene TRBJ1-1; no clear D. Trimming pared 3 bases from V and 3 bases from J, leaving 8 bases between. There are 13 residues in the CDR3. Germline-derived CDR1 and CDR2 are SNHLY and FYNNEI. The CDR3 region is CASSERQDTEAFF. In nucleotides, the CDR3 is TGTGCCAGCAGTGAGAGGCAGGACACTGAAGCTTTCTTT.

The chain combines TRBV6-1 with TRBJ2-7; TRBD2 matches 10 bases. The CDR3 is 15 residues long. The ends lost 6 bases at V and 3 bases at J; junction bases unmatched: 8. Germline values: CDR1 MNHNS, CDR2 SASEGT. The chain's CDR3 is CASRRTSGAYYEQYF. The CDR3 DNA sequence: TGTGCCAGCAGGCGCACTAGCGGGGCGTACTACGAGCAGTACTTC.

Notes on this clonotype: The junction differs from germline at one of its ends, possibly a read error. DNA of the CDR3: TGTGCCATCAGTGAGTTCCAAGCGGGGAACACAGATACGCAGTATTTT. This translates into CAISEFQAGNTDTQYF. V and J are TRBV6-6 and TRBJ2-3; 7 bases fit TRBD2. The CDR3 extends over 16 amino acids. Germline lookup yields CDR1 MNHNY and CDR2 SVGAGI (reference sequence).

V is TRBV6-1 and J is TRBJ1-1, with TRBD1 matching 11 bases. The V and J ends lost 5 bases and 7 bases, in that order; junction bases with no gene match: 12. The CDR3 consists of 16 residues. Looked up from germline, CDR1 is MNHNS and CDR2 is SASEGT. CDR3 region: CASSHRYRDRGVEAFF. CDR3 nucleotides: TGTGCCAGCAGTCACCGATACCGGGACAGGGGGGTTGAAGCTTTCTTT.